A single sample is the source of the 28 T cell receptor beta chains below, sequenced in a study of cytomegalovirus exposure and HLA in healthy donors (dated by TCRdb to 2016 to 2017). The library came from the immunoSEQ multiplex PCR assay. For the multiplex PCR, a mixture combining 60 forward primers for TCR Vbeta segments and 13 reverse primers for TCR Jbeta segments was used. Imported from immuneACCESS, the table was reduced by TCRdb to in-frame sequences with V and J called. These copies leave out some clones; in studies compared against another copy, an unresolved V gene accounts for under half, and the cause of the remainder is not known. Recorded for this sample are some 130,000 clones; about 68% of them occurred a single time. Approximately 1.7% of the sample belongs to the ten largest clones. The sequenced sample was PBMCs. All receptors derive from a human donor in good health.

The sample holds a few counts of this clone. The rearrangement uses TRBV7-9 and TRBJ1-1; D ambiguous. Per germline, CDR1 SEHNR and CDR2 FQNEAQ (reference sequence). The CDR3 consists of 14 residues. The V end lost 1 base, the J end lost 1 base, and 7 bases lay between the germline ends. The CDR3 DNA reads TGTGCCAGCAGCTTAGGGGAGGCGAACACTGAAGCTTTCTTT. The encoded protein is CASSLGEANTEAFF.

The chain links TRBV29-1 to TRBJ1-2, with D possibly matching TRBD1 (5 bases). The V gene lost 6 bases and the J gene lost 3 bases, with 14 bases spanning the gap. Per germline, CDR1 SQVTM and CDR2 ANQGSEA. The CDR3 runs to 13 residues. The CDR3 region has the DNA TGCAGCGTGGGTCTCGGAGGGGACTATGGCTACACCTTC. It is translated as CSVGLGGDYGYTF.

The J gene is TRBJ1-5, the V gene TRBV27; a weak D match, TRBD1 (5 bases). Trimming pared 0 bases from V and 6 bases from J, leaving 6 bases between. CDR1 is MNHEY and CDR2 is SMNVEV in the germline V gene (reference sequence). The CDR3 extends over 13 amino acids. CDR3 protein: CASSLSGAQPQHF. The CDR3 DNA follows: TGTGCCAGCAGTTTATCAGGGGCTCAGCCCCAGCATTTT.

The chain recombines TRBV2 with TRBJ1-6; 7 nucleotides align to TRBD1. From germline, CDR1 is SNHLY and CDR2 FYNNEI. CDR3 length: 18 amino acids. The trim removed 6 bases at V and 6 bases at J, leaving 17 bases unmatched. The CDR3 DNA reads TGTGCCAGCAGCCCTCCGTTGGGTCGCGGGACAGCTAATTCACCCCTCCACTTT. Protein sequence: CASSPPLGRGTANSPLHF.

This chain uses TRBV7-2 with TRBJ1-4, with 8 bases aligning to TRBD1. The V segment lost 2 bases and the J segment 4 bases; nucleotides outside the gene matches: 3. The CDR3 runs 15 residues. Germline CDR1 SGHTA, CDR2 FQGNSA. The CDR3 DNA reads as TGTGCCAGCAGCTTATCGGACAGGGATAATGAAAAACTGTTTTTT. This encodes CASSLSDRDNEKLFF.

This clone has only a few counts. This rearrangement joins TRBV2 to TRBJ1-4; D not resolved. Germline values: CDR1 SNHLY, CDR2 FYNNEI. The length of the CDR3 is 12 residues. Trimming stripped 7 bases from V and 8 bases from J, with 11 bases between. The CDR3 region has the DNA TGTGCCAGCACCACACGCTTGGAAAAACTGTTTTTT. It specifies CASTTRLEKLFF.

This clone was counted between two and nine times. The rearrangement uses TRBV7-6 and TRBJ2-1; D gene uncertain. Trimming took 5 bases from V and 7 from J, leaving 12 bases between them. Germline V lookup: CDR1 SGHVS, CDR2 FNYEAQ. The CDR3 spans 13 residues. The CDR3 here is CASSPWAKNEQFF. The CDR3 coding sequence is TGTGCCAGCAGCCCTTGGGCCAAAAATGAGCAGTTCTTC.

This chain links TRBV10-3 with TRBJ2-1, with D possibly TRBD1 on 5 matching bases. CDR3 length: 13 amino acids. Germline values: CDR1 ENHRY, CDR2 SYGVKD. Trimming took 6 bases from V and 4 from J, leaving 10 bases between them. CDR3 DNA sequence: TGTGCCATCAGGGGGCAGATGTACAATGAGCAGTTCTTC. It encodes CAIRGQMYNEQFF.

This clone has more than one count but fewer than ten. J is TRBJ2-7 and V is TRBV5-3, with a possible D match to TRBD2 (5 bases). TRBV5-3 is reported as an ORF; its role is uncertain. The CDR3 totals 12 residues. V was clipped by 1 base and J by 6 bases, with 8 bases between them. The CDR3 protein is CARSLNGVEQYF. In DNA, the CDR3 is TGTGCCAGAAGCTTGAACGGGGTCGAGCAGTACTTC.

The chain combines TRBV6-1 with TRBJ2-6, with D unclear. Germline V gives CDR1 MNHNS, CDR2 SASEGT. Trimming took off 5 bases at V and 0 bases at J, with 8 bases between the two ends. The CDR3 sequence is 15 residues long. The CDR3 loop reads CASSSDISGANVLTF. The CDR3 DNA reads TGTGCCAGCAGTTCTGACATCTCTGGGGCCAACGTCCTGACTTTC.

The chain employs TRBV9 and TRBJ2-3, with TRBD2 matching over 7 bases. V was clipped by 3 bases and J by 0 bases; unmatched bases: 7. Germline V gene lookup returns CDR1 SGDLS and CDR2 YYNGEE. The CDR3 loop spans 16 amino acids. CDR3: CASSGDSGPSTDTQYF. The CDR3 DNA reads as TGTGCCAGCAGCGGCGATAGCGGGCCCAGCACAGATACGCAGTATTTT.

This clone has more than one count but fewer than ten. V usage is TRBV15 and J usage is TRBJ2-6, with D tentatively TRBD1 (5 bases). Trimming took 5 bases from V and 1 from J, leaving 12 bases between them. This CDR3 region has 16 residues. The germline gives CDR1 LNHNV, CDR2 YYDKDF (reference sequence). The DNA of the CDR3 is TGTGCCACCAGCCTGGGGCACCGGTCTGGGGCCAACGTCCTGACTTTC. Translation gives CATSLGHRSGANVLTF. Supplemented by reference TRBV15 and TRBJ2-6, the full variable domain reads DAMVIQNPRYQVTQFGKPVTLSCSQTLNHNVMYWYQQKSSQAPKLLFHYYDKDFNNEADTPDNFQSRRPNTSFCFLDIRSPGLGDTAMYLCATSLGHRSGANVLTFGAGSRLTVL.

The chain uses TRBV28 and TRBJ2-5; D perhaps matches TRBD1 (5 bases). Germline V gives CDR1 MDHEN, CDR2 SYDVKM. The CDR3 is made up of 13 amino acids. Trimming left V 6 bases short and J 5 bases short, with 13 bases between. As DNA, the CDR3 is TGTGCCAGCAGCAGGGCTGTTCAGGAGACCCAGTACTTC. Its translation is CASSRAVQETQYF.

In DNA, the CDR3 is TGTGCCAGCAGCTTAGAGCGACCGCGCTCTGGAAACACCATATATTTT. Protein sequence: CASSLERPRSGNTIYF. V usage is TRBV7-8 and J usage is TRBJ1-3, with no clear D. V lost 1 base and J 0 bases, leaving 10 bases between the germline ends. The V gene's germline CDR1 is SGHVS and CDR2 FQNEAQ. The CDR3 spans 16 residues.

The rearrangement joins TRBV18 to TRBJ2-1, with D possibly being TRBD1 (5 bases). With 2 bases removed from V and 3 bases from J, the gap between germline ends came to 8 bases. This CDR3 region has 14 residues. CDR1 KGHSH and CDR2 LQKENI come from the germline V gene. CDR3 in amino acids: CASSPSTVYNEQFF. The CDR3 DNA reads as TGTGCCAGCTCACCATCGACAGTCTACAATGAGCAGTTCTTC.

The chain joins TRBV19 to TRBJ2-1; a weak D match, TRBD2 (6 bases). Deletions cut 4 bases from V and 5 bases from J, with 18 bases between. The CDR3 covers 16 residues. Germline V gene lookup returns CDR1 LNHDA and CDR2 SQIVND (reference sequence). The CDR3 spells CASSNLRESPDNEQFF. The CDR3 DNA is TGTGCCAGTAGTAACTTACGGGAGTCGCCTGACAATGAGCAGTTCTTC.

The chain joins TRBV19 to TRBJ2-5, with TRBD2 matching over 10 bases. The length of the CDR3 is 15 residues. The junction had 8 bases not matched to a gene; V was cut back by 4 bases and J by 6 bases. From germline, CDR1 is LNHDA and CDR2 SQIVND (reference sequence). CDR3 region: CASSTQREGLKTQYF. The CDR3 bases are TGTGCCAGTAGTACCCAGCGGGAGGGCCTAAAGACCCAGTACTTC.

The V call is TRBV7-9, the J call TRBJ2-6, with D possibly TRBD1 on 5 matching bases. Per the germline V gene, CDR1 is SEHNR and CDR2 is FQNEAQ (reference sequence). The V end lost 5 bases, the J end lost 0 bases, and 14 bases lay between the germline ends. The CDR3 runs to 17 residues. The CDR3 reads CASSMALGASGANVLTF. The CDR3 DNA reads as TGTGCCAGCAGCATGGCTCTAGGGGCCTCTGGGGCCAACGTCCTGACTTTC.

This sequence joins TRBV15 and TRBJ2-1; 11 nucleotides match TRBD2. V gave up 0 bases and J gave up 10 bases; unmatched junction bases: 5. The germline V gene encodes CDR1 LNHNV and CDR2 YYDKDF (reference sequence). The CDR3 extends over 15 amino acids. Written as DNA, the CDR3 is TGTGCCACCAGCAGAGATCCTAGCGGGAGGTTGGAGCAGTTCTTC. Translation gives CATSRDPSGRLEQFF.

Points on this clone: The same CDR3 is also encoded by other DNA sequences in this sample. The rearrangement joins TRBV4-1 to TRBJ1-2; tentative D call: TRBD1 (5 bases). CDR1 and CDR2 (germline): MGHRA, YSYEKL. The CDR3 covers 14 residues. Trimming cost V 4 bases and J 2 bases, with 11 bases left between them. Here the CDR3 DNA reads TGCGCCAGCAGCCCACTCACAGGAAACTATGGCTACACCTTC. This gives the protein CASSPLTGNYGYTF.

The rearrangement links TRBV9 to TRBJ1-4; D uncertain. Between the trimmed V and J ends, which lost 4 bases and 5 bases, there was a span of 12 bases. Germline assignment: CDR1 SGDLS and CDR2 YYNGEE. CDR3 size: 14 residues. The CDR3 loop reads CASSPLAGNEKLFF. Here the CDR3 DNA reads TGTGCCAGCAGCCCGCTAGCCGGAAATGAAAAACTGTTTTTT.

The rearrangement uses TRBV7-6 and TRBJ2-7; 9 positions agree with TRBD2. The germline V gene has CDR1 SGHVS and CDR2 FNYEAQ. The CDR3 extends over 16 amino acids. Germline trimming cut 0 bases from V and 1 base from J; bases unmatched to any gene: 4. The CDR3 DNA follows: TGTGCCAGCAGCTTAGCTTCTAGCGGGACATCCTACGAGCAGTACTTC. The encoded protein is CASSLASSGTSYEQYF.

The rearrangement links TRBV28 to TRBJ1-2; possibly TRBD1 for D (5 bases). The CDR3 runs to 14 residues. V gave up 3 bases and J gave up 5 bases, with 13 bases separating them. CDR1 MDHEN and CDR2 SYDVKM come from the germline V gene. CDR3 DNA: TGTGCCAGCAGTTTCAGTCGGGGGGGGTATGGCTACACCTTC. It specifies CASSFSRGGYGYTF.

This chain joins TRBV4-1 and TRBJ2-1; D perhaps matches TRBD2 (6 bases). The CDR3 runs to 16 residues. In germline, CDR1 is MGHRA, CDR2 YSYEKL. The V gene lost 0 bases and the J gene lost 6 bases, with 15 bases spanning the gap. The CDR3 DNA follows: TGCGCCAGCAGCCAAGAACAGCCTGCGGGAAGCAATGAGCAGTTCTTC. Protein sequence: CASSQEQPAGSNEQFF.

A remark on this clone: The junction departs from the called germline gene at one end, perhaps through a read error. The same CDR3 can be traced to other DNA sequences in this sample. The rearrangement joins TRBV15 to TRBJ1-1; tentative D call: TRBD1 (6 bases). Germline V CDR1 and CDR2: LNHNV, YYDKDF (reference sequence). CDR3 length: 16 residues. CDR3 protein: CATSRELTQGYTEAFF. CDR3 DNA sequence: TGTGCCACCAGCAGAGAACTCACCCAGGGGTACACTGAAGCCTTCTTT. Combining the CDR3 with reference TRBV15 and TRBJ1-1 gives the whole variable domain DAMVIQNPRYQVTQFGKPVTLSCSQTLNHNVMYWYQQKSSQAPKLLFHYYDKDFNNEADTPDNFQSRRPNTSFCFLDIRSPGLGDTAMYLCATSRELTQGYTEAFFGQGTRLTVV.

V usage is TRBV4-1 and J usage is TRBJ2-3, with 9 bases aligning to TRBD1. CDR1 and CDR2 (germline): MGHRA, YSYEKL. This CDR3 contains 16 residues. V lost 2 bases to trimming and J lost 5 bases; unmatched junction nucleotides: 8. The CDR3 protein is CASSQYQQGARDTQYF. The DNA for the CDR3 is TGCGCCAGCAGCCAATACCAACAGGGGGCGCGAGATACGCAGTATTTT.

The CDR3 spells CASSWGGSLAKNIQYF. The CDR3, as DNA: TGTGCCAGCAGCTGGGGGGGCTCACTAGCCAAAAACATTCAGTACTTC. The V and J genes are TRBV11-2 and TRBJ2-4; D is possibly TRBD2 (7 bases). Trimming pared 4 bases from V and 0 bases from J, leaving 13 bases between. The CDR3 length is 16 residues. CDR1 and CDR2 from the germline V gene are SGHAT and FQNNGV.

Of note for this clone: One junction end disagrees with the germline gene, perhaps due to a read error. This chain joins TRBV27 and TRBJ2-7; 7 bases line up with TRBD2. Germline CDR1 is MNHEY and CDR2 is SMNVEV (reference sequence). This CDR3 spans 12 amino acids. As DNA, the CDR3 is TGTGCCAGCAGTTTTACTCCGGGAGGAGAGGTCTTC. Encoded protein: CASSFTPGGEVF.